Listed below are T cell receptor beta chains from one sample, sequenced in a study of T cell repertoires in cytomegalovirus infection. In TCRdb, the reads were re-called with MiXCR into one record per CDR3 protein. The sample has approximately 500,000 distinct CDR3 sequences, approximately 15% seen once. The sequenced material came from CD8+ T cells from PBMCs. These receptors all stem from a human donor in good health (CMV status not recorded). Some clones in this sample may be carry-over from other donors' samples. Both conserved end residues are part of each CDR3. A D gene is named only where the DNA matches it firmly.

TRBJ2-1 TRBV7-9 . CASGRVGVAFNEQFF
TRBJ2-5 TRBV12-3/TRBV12-4 . CASSLWGDRETQYF
TRBJ2-7 TRBV6-5 . CASSYLPGRGDLEQYF
TRBJ2-1 TRBV2 . CASSEVGEGYNEQFF
TRBJ2-5 TRBV5-1 . CASSSDHIGIQETQYF
TRBJ1-6 TRBV12-3/TRBV12-4 . CASSLGGVPLHF
TRBJ1-2 TRBV5-4 . CASSLYGRPQGYTF
TRBJ1-1 TRBV15 . CATSRDLSRESLTEAFF
TRBJ2-1 TRBV6-5 . CASARTNYNEQFF
TRBJ2-3 TRBV4-2 TRBD2 CASSQGWEGPTDTQYF
TRBJ1-3 TRBV5-4 . CASSLGQNYGNTIYF
TRBJ1-2 TRBV7-8 . CASSPPRSRIYGYTF
TRBJ2-3 TRBV6-6 . CATGDTQYF